Listed below are T cell receptor beta chains from one sample, sequenced in a study of shared clonotypes between healthy human individuals. TCRdb's copy holds only in-frame clones and misses some; the assay was immunoSEQ multiplex PCR. The data show about 480,000 clones, with approximately 85% seen just once and under 15% held by the top ten. Sequencing used PBMCs. These receptors originate from a woman in her forties in good health. Some clones in this sample may be carry-over from other donors' samples. Each CDR3 is given with its conserved first and last residue.

J gene	V gene	CDR3 protein
TRBJ2-7	TRBV28	CASSLPGAPSYEQYF
TRBJ2-1	TRBV5-4	CASSFGDRGLNEQFF
TRBJ2-1	TRBV4-2	CASKGLAGVGNEQFF
TRBJ2-3	TRBV28	CASSGARILTDTQYF
TRBJ1-2	TRBV19	CASTGTVTYYTF
TRBJ2-1	TRBV5-1	CASSLVSNDYNEQFF
TRBJ1-3	TRBV30	CAWGTSRTGNTIYF
TRBJ2-7	TRBV11-1	CASSSTGLEQYF
TRBJ1-5	TRBV18	CASSGSTGANQPQHF
TRBJ2-3	TRBV25-1	CASSSLRWDTQYF
TRBJ1-1	TRBV19	CASSLTQNTEAFF
TRBJ1-5	TRBV18	CASSPQGQGAQPQHF
TRBJ2-1	TRBV7-6	CASSFGQINEQFF
TRBJ2-2	TRBV18	CASSPPSTGAELFF
TRBJ2-7	TRBV9	CASSVAPTTGYEQYF
TRBJ1-1	TRBV30	CAWSSHGGATEAFF
TRBJ2-1	TRBV5-1	CASSPLTDRVFDEQFF
TRBJ2-1	TRBV9	CASSVGVENNEQFF
TRBJ2-7	TRBV13	CASSTGGLADPYEQYF
TRBJ2-7	TRBV2	CASSEPTEAYEQYF
TRBJ2-7	TRBV7-3	CASSAGLASNEQYF
TRBJ2-2	TRBV28	CASSFPGELFF
TRBJ2-7	TRBV4-1	CASSQDLVETPGQYF
TRBJ1-2	TRBV9	CASSVVAGGYGYTF
TRBJ2-1	TRBV5-1	CASSPGLADYNEQFF
TRBJ2-7	TRBV7-9	CASSLALGGLSEQYF
TRBJ2-2	TRBV5-6	CASNLRQGAGTGELFF
TRBJ1-2	TRBV2	CASSHLSRDTKKVGYGYTF
.	TRBV11-2	CASSLGQGLYEQYF